A single sample gave rise to the 15 T cell receptor beta chains below, sequenced in a study of T cells after yellow fever vaccination. TCRdb recomputed calls from the 5' RACE reads with MiXCR, one row per CDR3 protein. The sample yields about 240,000 distinct CDR3 sequences, around 3.5% seen once. Material: PBMCs, obtained 15 days after the yellow fever booster vaccination. The receptors stem from a young man who received the YFV17D yellow fever vaccine.

This clonotype was found many times. V gene TRBV20-1 combines with J gene TRBJ1-4; D might be TRBD1 (5 bases). Germline values: CDR1 DFQATT, CDR2 SNEGSKA (reference sequence). V lost 6 bases and J 13 bases, leaving 18 bases between the germline ends. The CDR3 is made up of 12 amino acids. CDR3 amino acids: CSALDSPPRLFF. The DNA of the CDR3 is TGCAGTGCCCTCGACAGCCCGCCAAGACTGTTTTTT.

This chain joins TRBV4-3 and TRBJ1-1; D is unclear. The CDR3 contains 15 residues. Trimming shortened V by 1 base and J by 6 bases, and 15 bases separated the two germline ends. Germline CDR1 and CDR2: LGHNA and YSLEER. DNA of the CDR3: TGCGCCAGCAGCCAAGCCCCCGGCGGCCAGGCTGAAGCTTTCTTT. It codes for CASSQAPGGQAEAFF.

This clonotype appeared many times. This rearrangement joins TRBV5-1 to TRBJ2-5, with D perhaps TRBD1 or TRBD2 (5 bases each). Trimming removed 2 bases at V and 4 bases at J, with 12 bases between. This CDR3 region has 14 residues. CDR1 is SGHRS, CDR2 YFSETQ, per germline. This chain's CDR3 is CASSFHGGGETQYF. CDR3 sequence (DNA): TGCGCCAGCAGCTTCCATGGGGGTGGAGAGACCCAGTACTTC.

The chain employs TRBV20-1 and TRBJ2-2; D is perhaps TRBD1 (5 bases). The germline CDR1 and CDR2 sequences are DFQATT and SNEGSKA (reference sequence). Trimming pared 2 bases from V and 5 bases from J, leaving 9 bases between. The CDR3 is 13 residues long. The CDR3 loop reads CSARIGATGELFF. CDR3 sequence (DNA): TGCAGTGCTAGAATAGGGGCTACCGGGGAGCTGTTTTTT.

This clonotype showed up many times. The genes are TRBV14 and TRBJ2-5; unclear D gene. CDR3 size: 13 residues. Looked up from germline, CDR1 is SGHDN and CDR2 is FVKESK. V was trimmed by 3 bases and J by 3 bases, leaving 8 bases between them. Here the CDR3 reads CASSHQLEETQYF. In DNA form, the CDR3 reads TGTGCCAGCAGCCACCAGTTAGAAGAGACCCAGTACTTC.

This clonotype was picked up many times. As DNA, the CDR3 is TGCGCCAGCAGTCGAATCCGGGGGGCTCCTTACAATGAGCAGTTCTTC. Translation: CASSRIRGAPYNEQFF. This chain links TRBV4-3 with TRBJ2-1; D is perhaps TRBD2 (7 bases). The germline V and J ends were trimmed by 6 bases and 4 bases, with 19 bases remaining between them. The CDR3 has 16 residues. The germline CDR1 and CDR2 sequences are LGHNA and YSLEER.

This clonotype was observed at least ten times. The V and J genes are TRBV29-1 and TRBJ2-5; 8 nucleotides align to TRBD2. J was trimmed by 4 bases and V by 3 bases; bases with no gene match: 10. This CDR3 has 15 amino acids. Germline lookup yields CDR1 SQVTM and CDR2 ANQGSEA. CDR3 sequence reads: CSVDGVGLVPETQYF. The CDR3 bases are TGCAGCGTTGATGGTGTGGGACTAGTCCCAGAGACCCAGTACTTC.

With regard to this clonotype: This sequence may be a read error, since a much larger clone differs from it by one base. The chain employs TRBV20-1 and TRBJ1-1; 7 positions match TRBD1. The V gene end was trimmed by 3 bases and the J gene end by 6 bases; junction bases not matched to a gene: 10. Germline CDR1 is DFQATT and CDR2 is SNEGSKA (reference sequence). The CDR3 is 14 amino acids. The CDR3: CSASPAGQLSEAFF. In DNA form, the CDR3 reads TGCAGTGCTAGCCCAGCGGGACAGCTGTCTGAAGCTTTCTTT.

This clonotype occurred many times. J is TRBJ2-1 and V is TRBV6-6, with 9 bases lining up with TRBD2. Germline CDR1 MNHNY, CDR2 SVGAGI (reference sequence). Trimming at V came to 8 bases and at J to 7 bases, leaving 21 bases not matched to a gene. CDR3 length equals 18 residues. The CDR3 spells CASRAMAGGNGVWNEQFF. CDR3 bases: TGTGCCAGCCGGGCTATGGCGGGGGGGAACGGTGTGTGGAATGAGCAGTTCTTC.

This clonotype has ten or more counts. Germline and junction disagree at one end, which may indicate a read error. The chain has TRBV7-9 and TRBJ1-3; D uncertain. Germline loops: CDR1 SEHNR, CDR2 FQNEAQ (reference sequence). The CDR3 length is 13 residues. CDR3 loop: CASRAPTGNTIYF. CDR3 sequence (DNA): TGTGCCAGCAGGGCCCCCACTGGGAACACCATATATTTT.

This clonotype appeared many times. This chain connects TRBV20-1 to TRBJ2-1, with TRBD1 identical over 10 bases. CDR3 size: 13 residues. J lost 9 bases, V lost 6 bases, and 8 bases had no gene match. The germline CDR1 and CDR2 sequences are DFQATT and SNEGSKA (reference sequence). CDR3 nucleotide sequence: TGCAGTGCCCAAGACAGGGGGCGCGGTGAGCAGTTCTTC. Translated: CSAQDRGRGEQFF.

This clonotype was observed many times. V is TRBV2 and J is TRBJ2-1; TRBD1 might be the D (5 bases). The CDR3 has 12 amino acids. V lost 8 bases, J lost 5 bases, and 10 bases lay in between. Germline CDR1 SNHLY, CDR2 FYNNEI. CDR3 protein: CASEAQDNEQFF. CDR3 sequence (DNA): TGTGCCAGCGAGGCACAGGACAATGAGCAGTTCTTC.

This clonotype was counted many times. The chain combines TRBV6-5 with TRBJ1-2; D gene unclear. This CDR3 has 12 amino acids. V was clipped by 5 bases and J by 3 bases, with 7 bases between them. The germline CDR1 and CDR2 sequences are MNHEY and SVGAGI. CDR3 DNA: TGTGCCAGCAGTGACGGGCACTATGGCTACACCTTC. It specifies CASSDGHYGYTF.

This clonotype was recorded many times. The V gene is TRBV19, the J gene TRBJ2-2; tentative D call: TRBD1 (6 bases). V was cut by 7 bases and J by 6 bases, with 12 bases left in between. This CDR3 comprises 13 residues. CDR1 LNHDA and CDR2 SQIVND come from the germline V gene (reference sequence). CDR3 DNA: TGTGCCAGTACCCGAGACAGGTCCGGGGAGCTGTTTTTT. Protein sequence: CASTRDRSGELFF. Full variable domain (rest looked up from reference TRBV19 and TRBJ2-2): DGGITQSPKYLFRKEGQNVTLSCEQNLNHDAMYWYRQDPGQGLRLIYYSQIVNDFQKGDIAEGYSVSREKKESFPLTVTSAQKNPTAFYLCASTRDRSGELFFGEGSRLTVL.

This clonotype was counted ten times or more. The CDR3 sequence: CASYTRVMNTEAFF. The CDR3, as DNA: TGTGCCAGCTATACCAGGGTGATGAACACTGAAGCTTTCTTT. The V call is TRBV6-1, the J call TRBJ1-1; D might be TRBD1 (5 bases). Germline V gene lookup returns CDR1 MNHNS and CDR2 SASEGT. This CDR3 comprises 14 residues. V lost 8 bases and J lost 0, with 13 bases in between.